The TCR beta chain under discussion was sequenced for a study of Graves' ophthalmopathy and Graves' hyperthyroidism. Per the germline V gene, CDR1 is SGHAT and CDR2 is FQNNGV. V lost 5 bases, J lost 6 bases, and 6 bases stayed unmatched. There are 15 residues in the CDR3. RNA transcripts yielded amplified TCR beta CDR3 regions. First-round RT-PCR employed HTBI primers, with a second-round multiplex PCR after it. In TCRdb, the multiplex PCR reads were re-called with MiXCR into one record per CDR3 protein. The sample records some 360,000 distinct CDR3 sequences, roughly a sixth being singletons. The receptor was derived from an adult woman with stable Graves' hyperthyroidism. Sequencing was done on a sample of peripheral blood. The chain couples TRBV11-2 to TRBJ2-3; TRBD2 agrees at 12 bases. CDR3 residues: CASSRTSGTFDTQYF. As DNA, the CDR3 is TGTGCCAGCAGCCGGACTAGCGGGACTTTTGATACGCAGTATTTT.